This T cell receptor beta chain emerged from a study of memory CD4+ T cells and cytomegalovirus serostatus. Study-level information: Healthy Belgian adult donors included several CMV-positive and 24 CMV-negative people.

A note on this clone: Its matching antigen is unknown.

The repertoire was sequenced with immunoSEQ multiplex PCR; TCRdb's copy has only in-frame clones and lacks some. The sample consists of around 54,000 clones, about 78% of them appearing once. Findings of the study overall: A US-trained random forest predicted CMV serostatus with median AUC roughly 0.9.

Single viable CD3+CD4+CD8-CD45RO+ cells were sorted as the memory CD4+ T cells. V lost 3 bases, J lost 6 bases, and 10 bases stayed unmatched. The CDR3 totals 15 residues. Germline CDR1 reads MDHEN; CDR2 reads SYDVKM. Sequenced: memory CD4+ T cells from blood. This chain connects TRBV28 to TRBJ1-2, with 7 bases fitting TRBD1. This clonotype was obtained from an adult in good health and CMV-seronegative. The CDR3 DNA sequence: TGTGCCAGCAGTTTTATTACCCGACAGGGCCATGGCTACACCTTC. Protein sequence: CASSFITRQGHGYTF.